These 9 T cell receptor beta chains were sequenced from one sample in a study of T cell repertoires in cytomegalovirus infection. TCRdb re-called the reads with MiXCR, one entry per CDR3 protein. The table shows 210,000 or so distinct CDR3 sequences, with approximately 7% occurring only once. The sequencing input was PBMCs. These receptors were taken from a human donor in good health (CMV status not recorded). Some clones in this sample may be carry-over from other donors' samples.

This clonotype came up many times. The chain carries TRBV6-1 and TRBJ1-5, with D unclear. This CDR3 has 15 amino acids. The V gene's germline CDR1 is MNHNS and CDR2 SASEGT. The germline V and J ends were trimmed by 6 bases and 7 bases, with 19 bases remaining between them. The CDR3 loop is CASSRQPSMVQPQHF. The CDR3 region has the DNA TGTGCCAGCAGCCGACAACCCTCGATGGTACAGCCCCAGCATTTT.

As regards this clonotype: Since a much larger clone is just one base distant, this may be a read error. The genes are TRBV30 and TRBJ1-2; no firm D call. CDR1 and CDR2 (germline): GTSNPN, SVGIG (reference sequence). CDR3 length equals 12 residues. The CDR3 nucleotides read TGTGCCTGGAGTGTATCGGCTTATGGCCACACCTTC. Translated: CAWSVSAYGHTF.

Many counts were recorded for this clonotype. The genes are TRBV5-1 and TRBJ1-4, with unresolved D. Looked up from germline, CDR1 is SGHRS and CDR2 is YFSETQ. Trimming took 1 base from V and 1 from J, leaving 8 bases between them. This CDR3 is 15 amino acids long. The CDR3 loop is CASSLIPGTNEKLFF. CDR3 DNA sequence: TGCGCCAGCAGCTTGATTCCCGGAACTAATGAAAAACTGTTTTTT.

This rearrangement joins TRBV18 to TRBJ1-5, with TRBD1 as a possible D gene (5 bases). Trimming cost V 1 base and J 0 bases, with 7 bases left between them. Germline CDR1 reads KGHSH; CDR2 reads LQKENI. The CDR3 covers 15 residues. As DNA, the CDR3 is TGTGCCAGCTCACCACAACAGGATAGCAATCAGCCCCAGCATTTT. Its protein is CASSPQQDSNQPQHF.

This clonotype was recorded a few times. The chain carries TRBV28 and TRBJ1-2, with D unclear. Germline-derived CDR1 and CDR2 are MDHEN and SYDVKM. This CDR3 has 12 residues. This CDR3 reads CALGSANYGYTF. CDR3 nucleotide sequence: TGTGCTTTGGGGTCGGCAAACTATGGCTACACCTTC.

The gene calls are TRBV5-6 and TRBJ2-7; 8 bases are shared with TRBD1. The CDR3 covers 15 residues. Germline V gives CDR1 SGHDT, CDR2 YYEEEE. J lost 1 base, V lost 0 bases, and 3 bases had no gene match. In nucleotides, the CDR3 is TGTGCCAGCAGCTTGGGACAGGGGAGGTCCTACGAGCAGTACTTC. Residues: CASSLGQGRSYEQYF.

At least ten counts were recorded for this clonotype. The gene calls are TRBV20-1 and TRBJ1-1; 7 bases match TRBD1. CDR1 is DFQATT, CDR2 SNEGSKA, per germline (reference sequence). The CDR3 contains 14 residues. J gave up 5 bases and V 2 bases, and 8 bases lay outside the gene matches. The CDR3 DNA sequence: TGCAGTGCTAGACCTCCAGGGGGAAGAACTGAAGCTTTCTTT. Residues: CSARPPGGRTEAFF.

This clonotype has ten or more counts. This rearrangement joins TRBV9 to TRBJ1-1; maybe TRBD1 (6 bases). Trimming stripped 7 bases from V and 7 bases from J, with 20 bases between. The CDR3 runs 14 residues. Looked up from germline, CDR1 is SGDLS and CDR2 is YYNGEE. CDR3 in DNA: TGTGCCAGCGCTAAAACAGACAGGCCCTATGAAGCTTTCTTT. This gives the protein CASAKTDRPYEAFF.

The V and J genes are TRBV5-6 and TRBJ1-2, with 7 bases that match TRBD1. The CDR3 is 16 residues long. The ends lost 0 bases at V and 4 bases at J; junction bases unmatched: 9. CDR1 SGHDT and CDR2 YYEEEE come from the germline V gene. CDR3 nucleotide sequence: TGTGCCAGCAGCTTGGGTTTCGGGACAGCTATCTATGGCTACACCTTC. Translating it yields CASSLGFGTAIYGYTF. Variable domain in full (rest from reference TRBV5-6 and TRBJ1-2): DAGVTQSPTHLIKTRGQQVTLRCSPKSGHDTVSWYQQALGQGPQFIFQYYEEEERQRGNFPDRFSGHQFPNYSSELNVNALLLGDSALYLCASSLGFGTAIYGYTFGSGTRLTVV.